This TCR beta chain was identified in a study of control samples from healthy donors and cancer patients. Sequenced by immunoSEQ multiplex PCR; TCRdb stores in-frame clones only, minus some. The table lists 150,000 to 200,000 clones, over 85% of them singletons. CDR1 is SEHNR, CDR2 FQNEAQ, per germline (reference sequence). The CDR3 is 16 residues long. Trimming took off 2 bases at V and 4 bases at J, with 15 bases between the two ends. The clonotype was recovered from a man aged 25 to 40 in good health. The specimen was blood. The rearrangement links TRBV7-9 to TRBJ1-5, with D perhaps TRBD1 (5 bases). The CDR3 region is CASSLWGTSSNQPQHF. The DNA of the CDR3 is TGTGCCAGCAGCTTATGGGGCACTTCTTCTAATCAGCCCCAGCATTTT.